The T cell receptor (beta chain) described here comes from a study of cytomegalovirus exposure and HLA in healthy donors (dated by TCRdb to 2016 to 2017). About the study as a whole: In an earlier analysis of roughly 590 of the donors, about 270 Gb of sequence data and 100 million or so unique TCR beta sequences from 180 million or so T cells were reported. About 330 gigabases of sequencing data and 91 million or so unique TCR sequences made up an early release that covered 500 to 650 HLA-typed donors. Of the roughly 390 genotyped donors, approximately 82% fell in the genetic ancestry cluster associated with self-reported Caucasian donors. The study was designed to test whether signatures of past pathogen exposure could be identified by cataloging public T cell receptors. The T cell repertoires of around 730 subjects were profiled by immunosequencing and related to cytomegalovirus serostatus. A separate validation cohort of roughly 110 different subjects was used in addition to the 666-subject first cohort. The study combined high-throughput TCR immunosequencing, statistical association of individual TCRs with disease status, and machine learning to predict cytomegalovirus infection status. To study patterns of TCR occurrence, a later analysis re-analyzed previously published TCR beta repertoires from several hundred donors and added high-resolution HLA genotyping. In the later analysis, no new phenotypic data were used to find candidate immune exposures; instead, reliance was placed on TCR beta sequences and their occurrence across donors. An earlier analysis of a few hundred of the donors applied high-throughput TCR beta sequencing to assess whether each TCR beta V gene segment acted as functional or pseudogenic. Donor age, sex, ethnicity and CMV serostatus were compiled alongside the repertoire data. A later genetic analysis used genome-wide SNP genotypes for about three fifths of the 666 donors, treating that subset as a discovery cohort. All discovery cohort repertoires had been generated on a single sequencing platform. HLA typing included class I and class II loci at four-digit resolution. The number of donors typed differed by locus, with about 629-640 for A, B, C, DRB1 and DQB1, more than 500 for DQA1, over 600 for DPA1, and some 450 for DPB1. About five DR-DQ haplotypes were treated as single units for association and clustering because of strong linkage in the cohort. Across around 400 genotyped donors of the cohort, an average of roughly 250,000 unique TCR beta nucleotide sequences per donor were sequenced, and approximately 17% of those sequences were non-productive.

Broader findings and caveats from the paper: In this cohort, only TCR beta chains were sequenced, and detectable features were limited by the absence of alpha or paired-chain data. Compared with the 666-donor mean, donors in an Asian-associated ancestry cluster had fewer N-insertions in productive TCRs, according to a later genetic analysis. HLA typing was unavailable for some donors at each locus, so association tests used only the typed subset. An association between a missense DCLRE1C variant and V-gene and J-gene trimming of TCR beta chains was found in a later genetic analysis and replicated in an independent cohort. When HLA alleles, especially DR and DQ, strongly co-occurred, attributing TCR associations to individual alleles was difficult. In an earlier analysis of 587 of the donors, most TCR beta V segments appeared in productive rearrangements about 87% or about 30% of the time, broadly matching IMGT annotations. Linkage disequilibrium might explain the correlated functional status among segregating V segments, but an unknown experimental factor could not be excluded. The sequencing pipeline was judged likely to have produced a cluster of highly shared sequence variants as a technical artifact. Cytomegalovirus status was reported to be diagnosed by the classifier with high specificity and sensitivity in both the original and validation cohorts. In a later analysis, around 17,000 TCR beta sequences were associated with specific HLA alleles at a false discovery rate of 0.05. In the study, approximately 160 TCR beta chains were listed as associated with cytomegalovirus. A further reported finding was that TCR beta sequences accurately predicted the HLA-A and HLA-B alleles for most subjects in the first cohort. Across donors, most TCR sequences were observed very rarely, whereas some public TCRs were present in many individuals. Because counts were too low, some 17 rarely observed V segments, including chromosome 9 orphons, were left out of the earlier analysis of 587 of the donors. A few of the identified cytomegalovirus-associated TCR beta chains were confirmed in vitro to be specific for cytomegalovirus antigens. According to a later analysis, parvovirus B19, influenza, CMV and Epstein-Barr virus appeared linked to several top co-occurrence clusters. CMV serostatus was the only immune exposure information available for the cohort. In a later analysis, HLA-associated TCR beta chains were found to be more clonally expanded and to have lower generation probabilities than equally common non-associated chains. A later analysis found that most CMV-associated TCR beta chains appeared HLA-restricted, with HLA associations seemingly driven largely by CMV exposure. Presence/absence analyses assumed roughly uniform sequencing depth across donors, an assumption that may not hold. A later analysis found that TCR association rates varied across HLA loci, with DRB1 alleles showing the most associated TCRs and HLA-C alleles the fewest. Some IMGT-functional V segments, including TRBV6-2 and TRBV6-3, could not be told apart with the 87-base-pair reads, so those segments were excluded. The authors suggested that the approach could potentially be extended to other disease states and immunological phenotypes.

Libraries were constructed by the immunoSEQ multiplex PCR assay. For the multiplex PCR, a mixture combining 60 forward primers for TCR Vbeta segments and 13 reverse primers for TCR Jbeta segments was used. The CDR3 region of rearranged TCR beta genes was amplified from genomic DNA with a multiplex PCR assay. Amplified TCR beta libraries were sequenced as 87-base-pair reads on the Illumina HiSeq System. From the authors' description of their analysis: Across the roughly 640 repertoires, a later analysis counted roughly 84 million unique TCR beta chains, around 10 million of which were shared by at least two donors. To remove PCR and sequencing errors, raw reads were error-corrected and collapsed into unique sequences using a nearest-neighbor algorithm that merged closely related sequences. CDR3 sequences were aligned to IMGT reference sequences to assign V, D and J gene segments. For a sequence to be retained, a match of at least six nucleotides to both a V gene segment and a J gene segment was required. Rearrangements were classified as productive when the CDR3 lacked stop codons and remained in frame with V and J, and all other rearrangements were classified as non-productive. Following IMGT convention, CDR3 was defined as the stretch from the second conserved V-encoded cysteine up to the conserved J-encoded phenylalanine. The earlier analysis of about 530 of the donors excluded any sequence lacking an unambiguous match to a single V gene segment. An earlier analysis of 587 of the donors called V segments functional above 56.7% productive rearrangements and segregating when the between-donor standard deviation exceeded 5%. To diagnose cytomegalovirus status from the catalog of TCR beta chain sequences, a statistical classification framework was built. A later analysis assigned V and J genes by comparing TCR nucleotide sequences with IMGT/GENE-DB human TR gene sequences. The TCRdist pipeline was used in a later analysis to assign CDR3 sequences and most-parsimonious VDJ recombination scenarios. A later analysis defined each TCR beta chain by its CDR3 amino acid sequence plus V-gene family, and excluded reads lacking a unique V-gene family. A later analysis removed 550 to 650 highly shared, low-generation-probability nucleotide sequences to deal with suspected cross-contamination and a sequencing artifact. For each public chain, a later analysis derived a clonal expansion index from normalized ranks of inferred template counts within each repertoire. In a later analysis, generation probabilities were computed with a VDJ recombination model fitted to out-of-frame rearrangements, and the resulting probabilities were checked against IGoR. Hypergeometric tests were used in a later analysis to score TCR-TCR, TCR-HLA and TCR-CMV co-occurrence, with a repertoire-size bias correction applied to the TCR pairs. A later analysis estimated false discovery rates by permuting HLA or CMV assignments 20 times. A later analysis grouped co-occurring TCRs with DBSCAN, adding TCRdist sequence similarity when clustering within HLA-allele-positive subsets. For co-occurrence clustering, repertoires with fewer than 30,000 or more than 120,000 public chains were excluded, along with five repertoires with anomalous nucleotide sharing. The table comes from immuneACCESS by way of TCRdb, which keeps in-frame sequences with V and J called. Part of the clones is missing from these tables; in studies checked, under half for an unresolved V gene and the rest for unknown reasons. The V and J calls and clone size were taken over from that table, and D and trimming were inferred from the DNA. The sample table shows approximately 150,000 clones, and over 75% are seen once. Of the sample, 1.5% to 2% is held by the ten largest clones.

V lost 4 bases and J lost 2 bases; the stretch between them is 23 bases long. The CDR3 measures 18 amino acids from cysteine to phenylalanine. The kept DNA is CDR3 alone, 54 bases in frame from the first base. According to the germline V gene, CDR1 reads SNHLY and CDR2 reads FYNNEI. The cohort consisted of 600 or so healthy bone marrow donors. Cohort members were all nominally healthy when sampled, although unrecorded immune exposures were likely present. The donor tested CMV seronegative and was one of the 352 seronegative cohort members. A peripheral blood sample was provided by each donor, and peripheral blood mononuclear cells were used for TCR beta sequencing. The Qiagen DNeasy Blood Extraction Kit was used to extract genomic DNA from the blood cell samples. This clone was seen once. Its antigen target is currently unknown. Base qualities are missing; no much larger clone stands one base away.

Sequencing was performed on PBMCs. Recombination connected TRBV2 to TRBJ2-5, with TRBD1 perhaps the D gene, on 5 matching bases. The TCR was taken from a woman aged 25 to 45 in good health and CMV-seronegative. The bases are TGTGCCAGCAGTGTTGCCCGTGGCCGACAGAACTTGCAAGAGACCCAGTACTTC. It translates as CASSVARGRQNLQETQYF.